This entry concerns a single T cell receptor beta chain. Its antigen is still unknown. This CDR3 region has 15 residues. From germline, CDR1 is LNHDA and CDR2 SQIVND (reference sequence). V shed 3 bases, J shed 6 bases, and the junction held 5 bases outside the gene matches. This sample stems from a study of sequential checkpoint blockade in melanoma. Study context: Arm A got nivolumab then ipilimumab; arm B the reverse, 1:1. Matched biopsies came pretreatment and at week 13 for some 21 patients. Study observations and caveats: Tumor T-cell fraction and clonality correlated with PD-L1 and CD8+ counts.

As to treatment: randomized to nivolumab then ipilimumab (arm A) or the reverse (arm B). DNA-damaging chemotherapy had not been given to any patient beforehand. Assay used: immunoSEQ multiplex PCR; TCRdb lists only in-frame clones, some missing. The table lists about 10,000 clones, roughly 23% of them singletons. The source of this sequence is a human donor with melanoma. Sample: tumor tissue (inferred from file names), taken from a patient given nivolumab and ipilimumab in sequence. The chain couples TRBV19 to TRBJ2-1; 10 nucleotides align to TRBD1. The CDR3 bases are TGTGCCAGTAGTATCGGACAGGGGGGGCTCAATGAGCAGTTCTTC. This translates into CASSIGQGGLNEQFF.